This T cell receptor beta chain was captured by sequencing in a study of T cell responses to AZD1222 COVID-19 vaccine (dated by TCRdb to about 2021). In the study overall: A total of 230 to 250 trial participants underwent TCR sequencing, of whom about 200 received two doses of AZD1222 and about 25 received two doses of the MenACWY control vaccine. Trial participants were enrolled into age subgroups of 18-55, 56-69 and 70-plus years, which contained 148, 28 and 57 TCR-sequenced participants, respectively. The study at large found these results: The vaccine-associated CD4 TCRs covered the entire spike protein, and the dominant responses fell in regions 160-218 and 743-854. Because no day 14 peak-response samples were available, repertoires were characterized only after the peak T cell response. The 56-69-year group was small, and its depth increase did not reach significance, likely because of low power. Most participants were white British and females outnumbered males, and the authors suggested that clonal diversity may have been underestimated. After two AZD1222 doses, spike-specific TCR breadth and depth were significantly higher than at day 0 and than in MenACWY recipients. Only six AZD1222 recipients were SARS-CoV-2 seropositive at baseline, limiting conclusions about previously exposed vaccinees. Reportedly, almost half of the unique spike-specific TCRs recognized epitopes lying outside the regions that are mutated in the B.1.351 and B.1.1.7 variants.

On this clone: Its target antigen remains unknown. One base away there is no much larger clone; base qualities are not given.

The CDR3 regions of human TCRbeta chains were subjected to immunosequencing. Turning to the authors' computational methods: Repertoire TCRs were matched against a reference library of SARS-CoV-2-specific TCRs generated with the MIRA antigen-specificity platform. Breadth was defined as the fraction of unique TCRs that were SARS-CoV-2-associated. Depth was defined as the fraction of total T cells that were SARS-CoV-2-associated. Using the MIRA data, each spike-specific TCR was assigned both to the spike region to which the TCR was reactive and to a CD4 or CD8 class. Log10-transformed breadth and depth values were compared by one-way ANOVA with Sidak's multiple comparisons tests. TCRdb carries this immuneACCESS record with in-frame sequences only. Its versions omit some clonotypes, under half of them owing to an unresolved V gene in the studies checked, with the rest unexplained. From that table come the V and J calls and clone size; the DNA was used to work out D and trimming. Present in this sample are approximately 120,000 clones, roughly 86% of which were seen just once. The ten largest account for around 4.5% of the sample.

The time point tag for this specimen amounts to: about 28 days (+/-7) after the second vaccine dose. Because spike-specific TCR depth and breadth did not differ between the two schedules, AZD1222 recipients who got a second dose at roughly 4 weeks were pooled with those who got a second dose at roughly 12 weeks. Samples from vaccinated people were obtained from the UK trials COV001 and COV002, which included a single-blind randomized controlled phase 2/3 trial of AZD1222 (ChAdOx1 nCoV-19) in healthy adults. For TCRbeta chain sequencing, PBMC samples from trial participants were taken at day 0 and at day 28 after the second dose. V was cut back by 5 bases and J by 3 bases, leaving a gap of 8 bases between them. The germline V gene specifies SNHLY as CDR1 and FYNNEI as CDR2. Taken from cysteine to phenylalanine, the CDR3 has 12 residues. The retained sequence is limited to the CDR3, 36 bases, with the frame set at the first base.

The sample consisted of peripheral blood, taken 28 days after the second AZD1222 dose. The rearranged segments are TRBV2 and TRBJ2-7; matching of 5 bases hints at TRBD2 as the D gene. This sequence originates from an adult who received the AZD1222 COVID-19 vaccine. The DNA sequence is as follows: TGTGCCAGCAGTCTAGCCAGCTACGAGCAGTACTTC. Translated, it gives CASSLASYEQYF.